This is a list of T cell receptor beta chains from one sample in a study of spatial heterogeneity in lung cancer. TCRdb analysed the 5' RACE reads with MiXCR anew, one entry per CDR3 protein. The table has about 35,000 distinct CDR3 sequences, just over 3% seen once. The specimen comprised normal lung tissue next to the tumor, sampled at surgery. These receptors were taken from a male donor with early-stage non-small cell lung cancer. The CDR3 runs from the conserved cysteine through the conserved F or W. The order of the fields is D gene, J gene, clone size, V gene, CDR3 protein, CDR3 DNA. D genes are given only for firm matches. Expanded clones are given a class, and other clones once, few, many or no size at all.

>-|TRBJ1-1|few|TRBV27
CASSYIGGVVDAFF
TGTGCCAGCAGTTATATCGGCGGGGTGGTGGATGCTTTCTTT
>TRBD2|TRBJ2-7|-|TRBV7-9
CASSLRGVAGGIDEQYF
TGTGCCAGCAGCTTAAGGGGTGTTGCGGGAGGAATCGACGAGCAGTACTTC
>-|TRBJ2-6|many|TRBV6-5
CASSYVRVSGANVLTF
TGTGCCAGCAGTTACGTCCGGGTCTCTGGGGCCAACGTCCTGACTTTC
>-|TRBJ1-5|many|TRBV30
CAWSRQVEQPQHF
TGTGCCTGGAGCAGACAGGTGGAGCAGCCCCAGCATTTT
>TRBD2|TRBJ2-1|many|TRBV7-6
CASSLVAGVANEQFF
TGTGCCAGCAGCTTAGTCGCGGGAGTAGCTAATGAGCAGTTCTTC
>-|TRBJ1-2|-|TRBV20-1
CSADSLPVAINYGYTF
TGCAGTGCTGATTCCCTTCCGGTCGCTATCAACTATGGCTACACCTTC
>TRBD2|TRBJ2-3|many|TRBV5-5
CASSPAGLAGRMDTQYF
TGTGCCAGCAGCCCGGCGGGGCTAGCGGGCCGCATGGATACGCAGTATTTT
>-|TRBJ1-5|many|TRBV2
CATTEGFNQPQHF
TGTGCCACAACTGAGGGTTTCAATCAGCCCCAGCATTTT
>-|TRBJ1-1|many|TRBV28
CASSFGIGVMNTEAFF
TGTGCCAGCAGTTTCGGTATAGGGGTCATGAACACTGAAGCTTTCTTT
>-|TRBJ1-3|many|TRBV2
CASSAVGLPSGNTIYF
TGTGCCAGCAGTGCGGTCGGCTTACCCTCTGGAAACACCATATATTTT
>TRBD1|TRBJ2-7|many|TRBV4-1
CASSQVQGSSYEQYF
TGCGCCAGCAGCCAGGTACAGGGGTCATCCTACGAGCAGTACTTC
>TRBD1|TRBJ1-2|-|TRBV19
CASSITGTGVYGYTF
TGTGCCAGTAGTATCACCGGGACAGGGGTCTATGGCTACACCTTC
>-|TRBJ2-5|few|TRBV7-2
CASSLARETQYF
TGTGCCAGCAGCTTAGCCCGAGAGACCCAGTACTTC
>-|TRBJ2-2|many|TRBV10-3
CAISETGGGSTGELFF
TGTGCCATCAGTGAGACTGGAGGGGGGAGCACCGGGGAGCTGTTTTTT
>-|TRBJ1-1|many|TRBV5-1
CASSLDQGIFTEAFF
TGCGCCAGCAGCTTGGACCAGGGGATTTTCACTGAAGCTTTCTTT
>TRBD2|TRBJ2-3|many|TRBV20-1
CSARTSGRGYF
TGCAGTGCCCGGACTAGCGGGAGGGGGTATTTT
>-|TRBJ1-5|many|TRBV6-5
CASSEWNSNQPQHF
TGTGCCAGCAGCGAGTGGAATAGCAATCAGCCCCAGCATTTT
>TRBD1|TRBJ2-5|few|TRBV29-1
CSAPGQGRGTQYF
TGCAGCGCGCCGGGACAGGGCAGGGGGACCCAGTACTTC